Listed below are T cell receptor beta chains from one sample, sequenced in a study of blood T cell repertoires in COVID-19. Assay used: immunoSEQ multiplex PCR; TCRdb lists only in-frame clones, some missing. The table includes roughly 260,000 clones, approximately 82% detected once. Sequencing used peripheral blood. The source of these receptors is a woman between 18 and 30 years old with acute or convalescent COVID-19. Both conserved end residues are part of each CDR3. A D gene is named only where the DNA matches it firmly. Part of the rows lack a size; the others show once, few, many or a class for expanded clones.

DNA: TGCGCCAGCAGCCAAGCACCGGGGACTAGCGGAATCAATGAGCAGTTCTTC
CDR3: CASSQAPGTSGINEQFF
D: TRBD2
V: TRBV4-3
J: TRBJ2-1
size: NA

DNA: TGTGCCAGCAGCTTAGGTCCGTTAGCGGGAGGGCCTCAGTACTTC
CDR3: CASSLGPLAGGPQYF
D: TRBD2
V: TRBV7-8
J: TRBJ2-7
size: few

DNA: TGTGCCAGCGGCGCCGGGACAAACTATGGCTACACCTTC
CDR3: CASGAGTNYGYTF
D: NA
V: TRBV11-2
J: TRBJ1-2
size: NA

DNA: TGTGCCTGGAGAGGGGGATCTGGAGAGACCCAGTACTTC
CDR3: CAWRGGSGETQYF
D: NA
V: TRBV30
J: TRBJ2-5
size: NA

DNA: TGTGCCTGGAGTGTGGGGGCCGGCTACACCTTC
CDR3: CAWSVGAGYTF
D: NA
V: TRBV30
J: TRBJ1-2
size: NA

DNA: TGTGCCAGCAGTGGTCGACTAGCGGGGGGGCCCGCCGGGGAGCTGTTTTTT
CDR3: CASSGRLAGGPAGELFF
D: TRBD2
V: TRBV6-1
J: TRBJ2-2
size: NA

DNA: TGTGCCAGCAGTTTGGCGGACAGGGTCAATTCACCCCTCCACTTT
CDR3: CASSLADRVNSPLHF
D: TRBD1
V: TRBV28
J: TRBJ1-6
size: NA

DNA: TGTGCCAGCAGTTACTTCACAGGGGACCGGGAGACCCAGTACTTC
CDR3: CASSYFTGDRETQYF
D: TRBD1
V: TRBV6-5
J: TRBJ2-5
size: NA

DNA: TGTGCCAGCAGCCAAGACGGTGGATGGCGGGAGGCGCGCACAGATACGCAGTATTTT
CDR3: CASSQDGGWREARTDTQYF
D: TRBD2
V: TRBV3-1/TRBV3-2
J: TRBJ2-3
size: few

DNA: TGTGCCAGCAGCTTAGAGACAGGGGGGTACTATGGCTACACCTTC
CDR3: CASSLETGGYYGYTF
D: TRBD1
V: TRBV7-9
J: TRBJ1-2
size: NA

DNA: TGTGCCTGGCGAACCGGGACAGGGAATCAGCCCCAGCATTTT
CDR3: CAWRTGTGNQPQHF
D: TRBD1
V: TRBV30
J: TRBJ1-5
size: few

DNA: TGTGCCAGCAGTTACGTGGCTAGCGGGATAAGTGAGCAGTTCTTC
CDR3: CASSYVASGISEQFF
D: TRBD2
V: TRBV6-5
J: TRBJ2-1
size: NA

DNA: TGTGCCAGCAGCTTAGCGCTTGCAGGGGGCCATTCACCCCTCCACTTT
CDR3: CASSLALAGGHSPLHF
D: TRBD1
V: TRBV7-9
J: TRBJ1-6
size: NA

DNA: TGCGCCAGCAGCTTGTGGGGCTACTCGAACACCGGGGAGCTGTTTTTT
CDR3: CASSLWGYSNTGELFF
D: NA
V: TRBV5-1
J: TRBJ2-2
size: NA

DNA: TGTGCCAGCAGCAAACGGTCACAGGGCTATAGCAATCAGCCCCAGCATTTT
CDR3: CASSKRSQGYSNQPQHF
D: NA
V: TRBV21-1
J: TRBJ1-5
size: few

DNA: TGCAGCGTGGCCGGGACTCCCAATGAGCAGTTCTTC
CDR3: CSVAGTPNEQFF
D: NA
V: TRBV29-1
J: TRBJ2-1
size: NA

DNA: TGTGCCAGTAGTACGTCGGGACTAGCGGGAGGGTTGGACTACAATGAGCAGTTCTTC
CDR3: CASSTSGLAGGLDYNEQFF
D: TRBD2
V: TRBV19
J: TRBJ2-1
size: NA